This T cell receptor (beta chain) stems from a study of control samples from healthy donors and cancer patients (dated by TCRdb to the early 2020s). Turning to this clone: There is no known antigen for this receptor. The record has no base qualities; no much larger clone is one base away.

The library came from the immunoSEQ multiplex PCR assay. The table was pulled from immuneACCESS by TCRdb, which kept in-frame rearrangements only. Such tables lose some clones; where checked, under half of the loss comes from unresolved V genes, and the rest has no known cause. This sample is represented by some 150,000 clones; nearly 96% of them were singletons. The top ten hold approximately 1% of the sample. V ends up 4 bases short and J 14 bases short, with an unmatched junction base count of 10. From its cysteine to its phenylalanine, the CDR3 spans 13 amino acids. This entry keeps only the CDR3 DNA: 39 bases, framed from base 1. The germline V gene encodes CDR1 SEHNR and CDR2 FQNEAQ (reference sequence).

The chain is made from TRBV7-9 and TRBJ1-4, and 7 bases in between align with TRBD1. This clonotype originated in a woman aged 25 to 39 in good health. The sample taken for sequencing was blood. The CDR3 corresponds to CASSSTGEGGLFF. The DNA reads TGTGCCAGCAGCTCCACAGGGGAGGGGGGTCTGTTTTTT.